The following is a TCR beta chain sequence with its context. These data are taken from a study of blood T cell repertoires in COVID-19. About the study: COVID-19 samples, acute and convalescent, were from the United States, Italy and Spain.

Authors' analysis steps: Nucleated cell number was recorded as an estimate derived from reference gene primer amplification. Profiled with immunoSEQ multiplex PCR; TCRdb holds only in-frame clones, not every one. V and J calls and clone size follow that table, whereas D and trimming were derived from the DNA. The table has some 240,000 clones, approximately 88% seen once. V lost 4 bases, J lost 11 bases, and 4 bases stayed unmatched. CDR1 MDHEN and CDR2 SYDVKM come from the germline V gene. The CDR3 covers 12 residues. The chain joins TRBV28 to TRBJ2-1; TRBD1 matches at 8 bases. This clonotype was obtained from a woman aged 40 to 50 who had been exposed to COVID-19. Sequenced: PBMCs or T cells enriched from blood (not recorded which). This CDR3 reads CASSSGQGKQFF. CDR3 nucleotide sequence: TGTGCCAGCAGTTCCGGACAGGGTAAGCAGTTCTTC.